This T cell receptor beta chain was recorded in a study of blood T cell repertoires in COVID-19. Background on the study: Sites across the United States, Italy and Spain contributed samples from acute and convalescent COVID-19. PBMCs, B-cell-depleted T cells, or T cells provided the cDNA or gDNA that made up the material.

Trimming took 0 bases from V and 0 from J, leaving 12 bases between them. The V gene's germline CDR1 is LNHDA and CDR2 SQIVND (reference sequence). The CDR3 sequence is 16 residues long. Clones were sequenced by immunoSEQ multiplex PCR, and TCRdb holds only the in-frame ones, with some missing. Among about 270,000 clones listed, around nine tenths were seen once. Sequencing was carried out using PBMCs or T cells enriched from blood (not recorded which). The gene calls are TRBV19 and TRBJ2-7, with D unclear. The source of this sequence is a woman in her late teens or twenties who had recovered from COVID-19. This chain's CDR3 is CASSIDLLGCSYEQYF. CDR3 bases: TGTGCCAGTAGTATAGATCTGTTGGGCTGCTCCTACGAGCAGTACTTC.